This entry lists 31 T cell receptor beta chains sequenced from one sample in a study of shared clonotypes between healthy human individuals. Only CD45RO-negative cells positively selected for CCR7 counted as naive CD8 cells, so terminally differentiated effector memory CD45RA+ cells were excluded. Libraries were prepared by immunoSEQ multiplex PCR; TCRdb keeps only in-frame clonotypes and omits some of them. Among over 750,000 clones listed, just over 95% were seen once. The sample comprised naive CD8+ T cells sorted from blood. These receptors were taken from a man aged 25 to 40 in good health.

The chain carries TRBV27 and TRBJ1-5; D gene uncertain. This CDR3 contains 16 residues. Deletions cut 6 bases from V and 4 bases from J, with 19 bases between. Germline lookup yields CDR1 MNHEY and CDR2 SMNVEV (reference sequence). The DNA of the CDR3 is TGTGCCAGCAGCCAATTAGGCGGGAGTCTAAATCAGCCCCAGCATTTT. Protein product: CASSQLGGSLNQPQHF.

The genes are TRBV7-6 and TRBJ2-1; no firm D call. In germline, CDR1 is SGHVS, CDR2 FNYEAQ. V lost 1 base to trimming and J lost 6 bases, with 7 bases between them. The CDR3 runs 13 residues. In DNA form, the CDR3 reads TGTGCCAGCAGCTTAGGGGGTGGCAATGAGCAGTTCTTC. This gives the protein CASSLGGGNEQFF.

This clone is a singleton in its sample. J is TRBJ2-1 and V is TRBV11-2, with a possible D match to TRBD1 (6 bases). Germline values: CDR1 SGHAT, CDR2 FQNNGV. V lost 4 bases to trimming and J lost 5 bases, with 15 bases between them. The CDR3 has 15 residues. The CDR3 nucleotides read TGTGCCAGCAGCTCGCCGGACAGAGCAAACAATGAGCAGTTCTTC. This translates into CASSSPDRANNEQFF.

The V gene is TRBV7-9, the J gene TRBJ2-7; D uncertain. The germline V gene has CDR1 SEHNR and CDR2 FQNEAQ (reference sequence). The CDR3 runs to 14 residues. V was pared by 5 bases and J by 7 bases, with 18 bases between. In nucleotides, the CDR3 is TGTGCCAGCAGCCGGATCGACCTGGTGGGGGAGCAGTACTTC. It is translated as CASSRIDLVGEQYF.

The chain joins TRBV29-1 to TRBJ2-5; no definite D call. The CDR3 sequence is 12 residues long. Germline CDR1 and CDR2: SQVTM and ANQGSEA. V dropped 3 bases and J dropped 2 bases, with 7 bases sitting between them. CDR3 bases: TGCAGCGTTGATGGGTGGCAAGAGACCCAGTACTTC. It codes for CSVDGWQETQYF.

V usage is TRBV27 and J usage is TRBJ2-1; D perhaps matches TRBD2 (6 bases). The CDR3 runs to 17 residues. Trimming shortened V by 5 bases and J by 0 bases, and 17 bases separated the two germline ends. Germline V gene data show CDR1 as MNHEY and CDR2 as SMNVEV (reference sequence). The CDR3 DNA reads TGTGCCAGCAGTCCCCTGGGCGGGATCAGCTCCTACAATGAGCAGTTCTTC. Its protein is CASSPLGGISSYNEQFF.

Of note for this clone: This sample also contains other DNA sequences that code for the same CDR3. The V and J genes are TRBV9 and TRBJ2-7; TRBD2 aligns across 9 bases. CDR1 is SGDLS and CDR2 is YYNGEE in the germline V gene. This CDR3 is 14 amino acids long. Losses at the gene ends were 2 bases for V and 3 bases for J; bases not matched to a gene: 3. CDR3 nucleotide sequence: TGTGCCAGCAGCGTTGTAGCGGGAGACTACGAGCAGTACTTC. It translates to CASSVVAGDYEQYF. Using reference TRBV9 and TRBJ2-7 for the parts outside the CDR3, the full variable domain is DSGVTQTPKHLITATGQRVTLRCSPRSGDLSVYWYQQSLDQGLQFLIQYYNGEERAKGNILERFSAQQFPDLHSELNLSSLELGDSALYFCASSVVAGDYEQYFGPGTRLTVT.

The chain uses TRBV18 and TRBJ2-1; TRBD2 matches 13 bases. Germline V gene lookup returns CDR1 KGHSH and CDR2 LQKENI. With 5 bases clipped from V and 1 base from J, the junction kept 23 bases outside the gene matches. The CDR3 is 23 amino acids. The CDR3 loop reads CASSEGQGEEWTSGGLSYNEQFF. The CDR3 DNA reads as TGTGCCAGCTCAGAAGGACAGGGGGAAGAATGGACTAGCGGGGGACTATCCTACAATGAGCAGTTCTTC.

The V and J genes are TRBV4-3 and TRBJ1-2; possibly TRBD1 for D (5 bases). The germline V and J ends were trimmed by 0 bases and 0 bases, with 14 bases remaining between them. The CDR3 is 17 amino acids. CDR1 is LGHNA, CDR2 YSLEER, per germline. The DNA for the CDR3 is TGCGCCAGCAGCCAAGAACGGCTTGGGGCTACTAACTATGGCTACACCTTC. Translation: CASSQERLGATNYGYTF.

This sequence joins TRBV27 and TRBJ1-4; 7 nucleotides match TRBD1. Germline CDR1 reads MNHEY; CDR2 reads SMNVEV (reference sequence). This CDR3 comprises 15 residues. V dropped 5 bases and J dropped 3; count of bases not matched to a gene: 6. The CDR3 coding sequence is TGTGCCAGCAGTGAAGGCCAGGGGGCTAATGAAAAACTGTTTTTT. Amino acids: CASSEGQGANEKLFF.

This chain links TRBV7-4 with TRBJ1-5; 9 nucleotides align to TRBD1. The CDR3 runs 14 residues. The V and J ends lost 11 bases and 5 bases, in that order; junction bases with no gene match: 10. The germline gives CDR1 SGHVT, CDR2 SQSDAQ. The DNA for the CDR3 is TGTGCCCCGACAACCGGGACAGGGTATCAGCCCCAGCATTTT. Amino acid sequence: CAPTTGTGYQPQHF.

The chain recombines TRBV29-1 with TRBJ2-1; the match to TRBD2 covers 7 bases. This CDR3 comprises 15 residues. V was clipped by 2 bases and J by 0 bases; unmatched bases: 4. From germline, CDR1 is SQVTM and CDR2 ANQGSEA. CDR3 in DNA: TGCAGCGTTGAACGACCGGGAGGCTCCTACAATGAGCAGTTCTTC. Amino acids: CSVERPGGSYNEQFF.

This clone was found a few times. The rearrangement joins TRBV7-9 to TRBJ1-2, with 8 nucleotides matching TRBD1. Germline lookup yields CDR1 SEHNR and CDR2 FQNEAQ (reference sequence). J lost 4 bases, V lost 4 bases, and 8 bases had no gene match. The CDR3 is made up of 15 amino acids. The CDR3 spells CASSSSQGDFYGYTF. CDR3 nucleotides: TGTGCCAGCAGCTCGTCACAGGGGGACTTCTATGGCTACACCTTC.

The chain is built from TRBV9 and TRBJ2-3; 7 bases fit TRBD1. This CDR3 contains 15 residues. Germline V gives CDR1 SGDLS, CDR2 YYNGEE. V shed 4 bases, J shed 3 bases, and the junction held 8 bases outside the gene matches. CDR3 amino acids: CASSTGQVTTDTQYF. CDR3 DNA sequence: TGTGCCAGCAGCACCGGACAGGTGACGACAGATACGCAGTATTTT.

This clone appeared a single time. The same CDR3 can be traced to other DNA sequences in this sample. The V gene is TRBV10-3, the J gene TRBJ2-2; D possibly corresponds to TRBD2 (6 bases). The germline V gene encodes CDR1 ENHRY and CDR2 SYGVKD. The CDR3 length is 14 residues. V was trimmed by 2 bases and J by 6 bases, leaving 10 bases between them. CDR3 DNA sequence: TGTGCCATCAGTGAGAGTGGGGGGTCCGGGGAGCTGTTTTTT. Translating it yields CAISESGGSGELFF.

The rearrangement uses TRBV11-2 and TRBJ2-2; D not certain. Germline CDR1 and CDR2: SGHAT and FQNNGV. This CDR3 contains 15 residues. V was cut by 3 bases and J by 1 base, with 9 bases left in between. CDR3: CASSFSRLNTGELFF. DNA of the CDR3: TGTGCCAGCAGCTTTTCACGCCTGAACACCGGGGAGCTGTTTTTT.

This sequence joins TRBV27 and TRBJ2-7; 9 nucleotides align to TRBD1. V was clipped by 4 bases and J by 4 bases; unmatched bases: 5. Germline V lookup: CDR1 MNHEY, CDR2 SMNVEV (reference sequence). This CDR3 is built from 14 residues. The CDR3 region is CASSSGQGRYEQYF. CDR3 nucleotide sequence: TGTGCCAGCAGTTCTGGACAGGGGAGATACGAGCAGTACTTC.

The V call is TRBV7-6, the J call TRBJ2-7, with 11 bases identical to TRBD1. V lost 6 bases, J lost 5 bases, and 3 bases stayed unmatched. The CDR3 consists of 13 residues. The germline CDR1 and CDR2 sequences are SGHVS and FNYEAQ. CDR3 coding DNA: TGTGCCAGCAGGGGACAGGGGGGCGACGAGCAGTACTTC. Amino acid sequence: CASRGQGGDEQYF.

This rearrangement joins TRBV9 to TRBJ2-7, with D possibly TRBD2 on 6 matching bases. There are 14 residues in the CDR3. Germline loops: CDR1 SGDLS, CDR2 YYNGEE. The V and J ends lost 3 bases and 0 bases respectively, with 10 bases between them. The CDR3 DNA reads TGTGCCAGCAGCGCGGGAGCTCCCTCCTACGAGCAGTACTTC. Translation: CASSAGAPSYEQYF.

The genes are TRBV5-1 and TRBJ1-4, with 10 bases aligning to TRBD1. Per germline, CDR1 SGHRS and CDR2 YFSETQ. Trimming cost V 0 bases and J 7 bases; bases outside gene matches: 9. The CDR3 covers 17 residues. The CDR3 spells CASSLGPGQGDGEKLFF. The CDR3 DNA reads as TGCGCCAGCAGCTTGGGACCCGGACAGGGGGATGGTGAAAAACTGTTTTTT.

The V gene is TRBV5-4, the J gene TRBJ2-3, with D perhaps matching TRBD2 (6 bases). This CDR3 comprises 17 residues. The germline V and J ends were trimmed by 3 bases and 7 bases, with 24 bases remaining between them. Germline V gene sequence: CDR1 SGHNT, CDR2 YYREEE (reference sequence). The CDR3 DNA sequence: TGTGCCAGCAGCTCCCCCATTGTGGGAGGTCTCCGGCATACGCAGTATTTT. It yields the protein CASSSPIVGGLRHTQYF.

The J gene is TRBJ2-5, the V gene TRBV7-2; 11 nucleotides align to TRBD1. Germline V gives CDR1 SGHTA, CDR2 FQGNSA. The CDR3 length is 19 residues. V lost 4 bases and J lost 3; bases outside the gene matches: 16. CDR3 residues: CASSSSTPGTGGWEETQYF. The CDR3 region has the DNA TGTGCCAGCAGCTCCTCCACTCCCGGGACAGGGGGATGGGAAGAGACCCAGTACTTC.

The gene calls are TRBV4-1 and TRBJ2-1, with TRBD1 identical over 7 bases. This CDR3 has 14 amino acids. V shed 5 bases, J shed 5 bases, and the junction held 6 bases outside the gene matches. CDR1 is MGHRA, CDR2 YSYEKL, per germline. CDR3 residues: CASSFRQGHNEQFF. As DNA, the CDR3 is TGCGCCAGCAGCTTCCGACAGGGCCACAATGAGCAGTTCTTC.

CDR3 nucleotide sequence: TGTGCCAGCAGCCAAGTAATCACGGGAGGTACCTACGAGCAGTACTTC. The encoded protein is CASSQVITGGTYEQYF. The V and J genes are TRBV14 and TRBJ2-7; 7 nucleotides align to TRBD2. This CDR3 region has 16 residues. With 1 base clipped from V and 2 bases from J, the junction kept 8 bases outside the gene matches. From germline, CDR1 is SGHDN and CDR2 FVKESK. Full variable domain (remainder filled in from reference TRBV14 and TRBJ2-7): EAGVTQFPSHSVIEKGQTVTLRCDPISGHDNLYWYRRVMGKEIKFLLHFVKESKQDESGMPNNRFLAERTGGTYSTLKVQPAELEDSGVYFCASSQVITGGTYEQYFGPGTRLTVT.

V is TRBV11-2 and J is TRBJ2-7; no clear D. V lost 7 bases and J lost 3, with 19 bases in between. Germline-derived CDR1 and CDR2 are SGHAT and FQNNGV. The CDR3 totals 15 residues. The CDR3 region is CASIKVGVSLYEQYF. Written as DNA, the CDR3 is TGTGCCAGCATCAAAGTTGGGGTGAGCCTCTACGAGCAGTACTTC.

This chain links TRBV30 with TRBJ2-1; 7 bases match TRBD1. The germline CDR1 and CDR2 sequences are GTSNPN and SVGIG (reference sequence). The CDR3 runs 14 residues. Trimming cost V 7 bases and J 4 bases; bases outside gene matches: 10. The CDR3, as DNA: TGTGCCTCCCTAGAGGGGGCGGAGTACAATGAGCAGTTCTTC. Its translation: CASLEGAEYNEQFF.

The J gene is TRBJ1-1, the V gene TRBV7-6, with TRBD1 identical over 7 bases. The germline gives CDR1 SGHVS, CDR2 FNYEAQ. This CDR3 has 17 residues. Germline trimming cut 2 bases from V and 0 bases from J; bases unmatched to any gene: 9. The CDR3 DNA reads TGTGCCAGCAGCTTACACGGGACAGAAAACATGAACACTGAAGCTTTCTTT. This codes for CASSLHGTENMNTEAFF. The full variable domain, its missing parts supplied by reference TRBV7-6 and TRBJ1-1, is GAGVSQSPRYKVTKRGQDVALRCDPISGHVSLYWYRQALGQGPEFLTYFNYEAQQDKSGLPNDRFSAERPEGSISTLTIQRTEQRDSAMYRCASSLHGTENMNTEAFFGQGTRLTVV.

The V call is TRBV6-5, the J call TRBJ1-5; unclear D gene. The CDR3 consists of 16 residues. The germline CDR1 and CDR2 sequences are MNHEY and SVGAGI. Trimming pared 0 bases from V and 3 bases from J, leaving 12 bases between. CDR3 sequence: CASSYSTPTFNQPQHF. As DNA, the CDR3 is TGTGCCAGCAGTTACTCGACGCCTACCTTCAATCAGCCCCAGCATTTT.

This clone was seen only once. The chain recombines TRBV19 with TRBJ2-1; 7 positions match TRBD1. V was pared by 2 bases and J by 8 bases, with 0 bases of the junction left unmatched. Germline CDR1 reads LNHDA; CDR2 reads SQIVND (reference sequence). This CDR3 comprises 12 residues. CDR3 protein: CASSITGDEQFF. The CDR3 DNA sequence: TGTGCCAGTAGTATAACAGGGGATGAGCAGTTCTTC.

This chain connects TRBV27 to TRBJ2-5; 7 bases are a match to TRBD1. This CDR3 is 15 amino acids long. The V and J ends lost 4 bases and 4 bases, in that order; junction bases with no gene match: 9. Germline V gene data show CDR1 as MNHEY and CDR2 as SMNVEV (reference sequence). CDR3 sequence: CASSSLDRDGETQYF. In DNA, the CDR3 is TGTGCCAGCAGTTCCCTTGACAGGGATGGAGAGACCCAGTACTTC.

V gene TRBV29-1 combines with J gene TRBJ1-1; 10 bases are a match to TRBD1. The CDR3 spans 13 residues. With V trimmed by 6 bases and J by 5 bases, 6 bases remained unmatched. Looked up from germline, CDR1 is SQVTM and CDR2 is ANQGSEA. The CDR3 DNA is TGCAGCGTAGTGGACAGGGGGAGGACTGAAGCTTTCTTT. This translates into CSVVDRGRTEAFF.